What follows are 23 T cell receptor beta chains derived from one specimen sequenced in a study of regulatory T cells in long-lasting Graves disease. This sample's time point: newly diagnosed GD, antithyroid drugs for less than 3 months. PBMC-derived RNA was used for the TCR library. Libraries of TCR beta came from iRepertoire HTBI primers plus Arm-PCR of CDR3 regions. TCRdb re-analysed the multiplex PCR reads in MiXCR, keeping a single row per CDR3 protein. The sample consists of roughly 510,000 distinct CDR3 sequences, roughly 16% of them appearing once. This sample also belongs to another study, concerning T cells in Graves' hyperthyroidism and ophthalmopathy.

Sequenced here: peripheral blood mononuclear cells (PBMCs), sampled at new diagnosis, from a patient treated with antithyroid drugs. The receptors shown here come from a man younger than 35 with Graves disease.

This clonotype showed up many times. One junction end does not reproduce the germline sequence, and a read error may be involved. V is TRBV5-1 and J is TRBJ2-1; 7 positions match TRBD2. The CDR3 has 14 amino acids. Germline CDR1 is SGHRS and CDR2 is YFSETQ. This chain's CDR3 is CASSWGPGGNEQFF. The CDR3 DNA reads TGTGCCAGCAGCTGGGGACCGGGAGGCAATGAGCAGTTCTTC.

This clonotype was detected ten times or more. This sequence joins TRBV13 and TRBJ2-7, with 10 bases matching TRBD2. Germline-derived CDR1 and CDR2 are PRHDT and FYEKMQ (reference sequence). The length of the CDR3 is 15 residues. The trim removed 3 bases at V and 3 bases at J, leaving 5 bases unmatched. CDR3 bases: TGTGCCAGCAGCTTCAGAGTAGCGGGGGGCTACGAGCAGTACTTC. Translation: CASSFRVAGGYEQYF.

This clonotype was recorded a few times. The gene calls are TRBV29-1 and TRBJ2-5; 8 nucleotides line up with TRBD1. The germline V gene encodes CDR1 SQVTM and CDR2 ANQGSEA. J was trimmed by 5 bases and V by 6 bases; bases with no gene match: 8. CDR3 length: 13 amino acids. The CDR3 region is CSVTGQGLETQYF. The CDR3 DNA sequence: TGCAGCGTCACCGGACAGGGATTGGAGACCCAGTACTTC.

This clonotype was seen only a few times. V is TRBV9 and J is TRBJ2-7; 8 bases fit TRBD2. The junction had 4 bases not matched to a gene; V was cut back by 3 bases and J by 2 bases. The CDR3 totals 14 residues. Germline CDR1 is SGDLS and CDR2 is YYNGEE. CDR3 sequence: CASSARGAPYEQYF. The CDR3 DNA sequence: TGTGCCAGCAGCGCGCGGGGGGCCCCCTACGAGCAGTACTTC.

This clonotype was detected ten times or more. The rearrangement joins TRBV5-5 to TRBJ1-5; perhaps TRBD1 as D (5 bases). V was clipped by 3 bases and J by 4 bases, with 11 bases between them. Germline lookup yields CDR1 SGHKS and CDR2 YYEKEE (reference sequence). The CDR3 has 14 amino acids. The CDR3 reads CASSSGWGNQPQHF. CDR3 nucleotides: TGTGCCAGCAGCTCGGGGTGGGGGAATCAGCCCCAGCATTTT.

In its sample, this clonotype was seen a few times. The chain carries TRBV19 and TRBJ2-1; D may be TRBD2 (5 bases). The CDR3 has 16 amino acids. The V end was cut by 6 bases, the J end by 6 bases, with 21 bases between. Germline-derived CDR1 and CDR2 are LNHDA and SQIVND (reference sequence). The CDR3 sequence: CASSSKLDGRLNEQFF. The CDR3 nucleotides are TGTGCCAGTAGCAGCAAACTAGATGGTCGACTCAATGAGCAGTTCTTC.

V gene TRBV11-2 combines with J gene TRBJ2-2, with 8 positions matching TRBD2. The CDR3 is made up of 15 amino acids. Germline V CDR1 and CDR2: SGHAT, FQNNGV. Losses at the gene ends were 5 bases for V and 0 bases for J; bases not matched to a gene: 2. CDR3 coding DNA: TGTGCCAGCAGCCGAGCGGGAGCGAACACCGGGGAGCTGTTTTTT. This translates into CASSRAGANTGELFF.

The sample holds many counts of this clonotype. This chain connects TRBV20-1 to TRBJ2-1, with 11 nucleotides matching TRBD2. CDR1 is DFQATT and CDR2 is SNEGSKA in the germline V gene (reference sequence). The CDR3 consists of 16 residues. J lost 3 bases, V lost 1 base, and 5 bases had no gene match. CDR3 sequence reads: CSARGGLAALYNEQFF. The CDR3 DNA sequence: TGCAGTGCTAGAGGGGGACTAGCGGCTCTCTACAATGAGCAGTTCTTC.

The chain carries TRBV29-1 and TRBJ2-1; no definite D call. Trimming removed 3 bases at V and 7 bases at J, with 10 bases between. The germline CDR1 and CDR2 sequences are SQVTM and ANQGSEA. This CDR3 region has 12 residues. As DNA, the CDR3 is TGCAGCGTTGACGCTACATGGAATGAGCAGTTCTTC. This sequence encodes CSVDATWNEQFF.

Here the CDR3 reads CASSLMPRENTGELFF. The CDR3 DNA follows: TGCGCCAGCAGCTTGATGCCAAGGGAGAACACCGGGGAGCTGTTTTTT. This chain connects TRBV5-1 to TRBJ2-2; D unresolved. The CDR3 has 16 residues. Trimming removed 1 base at V and 1 base at J, with 11 bases between. Germline assignment: CDR1 SGHRS and CDR2 YFSETQ.

J is TRBJ1-1 and V is TRBV7-9; 9 bases match TRBD1. Looked up from germline, CDR1 is SEHNR and CDR2 is FQNEAQ (reference sequence). V lost 0 bases to trimming and J lost 4 bases; unmatched junction nucleotides: 3. The CDR3 totals 15 residues. The CDR3 DNA reads TGTGCCAGCAGCTTAGCACAGGGGGCAGGCACTGAAGCTTTCTTT. This codes for CASSLAQGAGTEAFF.

This clonotype occurred many times. The chain is built from TRBV6-2 or TRBV6-3 and TRBJ2-1; D gene ambiguous. This CDR3 is 15 amino acids long. Germline lookup yields CDR1 MNHEY and CDR2 SVGEGT. V was shortened by 5 bases and J by 9 bases, with 20 bases between the two germline ends. The CDR3 nucleotides read TGTGCCAGCAGTGAATTTGCTTTGGAAAGAAGTGAGCAGTTCTTC. This translates into CASSEFALERSEQFF.

Many counts were recorded for this clonotype. The rearrangement joins TRBV24-1 to TRBJ2-3; tentative D call: TRBD2 (5 bases). V was clipped by 4 bases and J by 3 bases, with 10 bases between them. This CDR3 has 14 residues. Germline V gene data show CDR1 as KGHDR and CDR2 as SFDVKD. The CDR3 here is CATSDQRGTDTQYF. CDR3 sequence (DNA): TGTGCCACCAGTGACCAAAGAGGGACAGATACGCAGTATTTT.

This clonotype was seen repeatedly, ten times or more. The rearrangement uses TRBV2 and TRBJ2-1; D possibly corresponds to TRBD2 (6 bases). The CDR3 totals 13 residues. CDR1 and CDR2 (germline): SNHLY, FYNNEI. Trimming removed 9 bases from V and 3 bases from J, with 12 bases in between. CDR3 DNA: TGTGCCAGTGGCCAGCGGGTCTACAATGAGCAGTTCTTC. This sequence encodes CASGQRVYNEQFF. The full variable domain, its missing parts supplied by reference TRBV2 and TRBJ2-1, is EPEVTQTPSHQVTQMGQEVILRCVPISNHLYFYWYRQILGQKVEFLVSFYNNEISEKSEIFDDQFSVERPDGSNFTLKIRSTKLEDSAMYFCASGQRVYNEQFFGPGTRLTVL.

V gene TRBV5-1 combines with J gene TRBJ2-1; 12 bases are shared with TRBD2. Germline CDR1 SGHRS, CDR2 YFSETQ. Trimming at V came to 3 bases and at J to 3 bases, leaving 10 bases not matched to a gene. The CDR3 consists of 18 residues. The CDR3 coding sequence is TGCGCCAGCAGCTCGACGCTAGCGGGAGGGAATAACTACAATGAGCAGTTCTTC. It translates to CASSSTLAGGNNYNEQFF.

This clonotype has only a few counts. The V and J genes are TRBV28 and TRBJ1-2, with a tentative D call TRBD1 (5 bases). The germline V gene encodes CDR1 MDHEN and CDR2 SYDVKM. This CDR3 has 18 residues. Trimming stripped 1 base from V and 0 bases from J, with 18 bases between. The CDR3 DNA sequence: TGTGCCAGCAGTTTATCCATTTACAGACAGCTCGCTAACTATGGCTACACCTTC. Translation: CASSLSIYRQLANYGYTF.

This clonotype showed up many times. The chain couples TRBV28 to TRBJ2-7; 7 bases align to TRBD1. CDR3 size: 14 residues. V lost 5 bases to trimming and J lost 0 bases; unmatched junction nucleotides: 4. Germline lookup yields CDR1 MDHEN and CDR2 SYDVKM. For the CDR3, the DNA is TGTGCCAGCAGTGAGACAGGGATCTCCTACGAGCAGTACTTC. Translation: CASSETGISYEQYF.

Many counts were recorded for this clonotype. V usage is TRBV6-1 and J usage is TRBJ2-7; 7 bases agree with TRBD1. The germline CDR1 and CDR2 sequences are MNHNS and SASEGT. The junction had 5 bases not matched to a gene; V was cut back by 8 bases and J by 1 base. This CDR3 is 13 amino acids long. CDR3 sequence (DNA): TGTGCCAGCTGGGACAGCCTATCCTACGAGCAGTACTTC. Its protein is CASWDSLSYEQYF.

The J gene is TRBJ1-3, the V gene TRBV5-1, with 8 bases identical to TRBD1. The V and J ends lost 4 bases and 2 bases, in that order; junction bases with no gene match: 5. The germline V gene has CDR1 SGHRS and CDR2 YFSETQ. This CDR3 has 15 residues. CDR3 protein: CASSETGGAGNTIYF. The CDR3 DNA reads as TGCGCCAGCAGCGAAACAGGGGGAGCTGGAAACACCATATATTTT.

This CDR3 is CASSLDPPGPLTGELFF. The CDR3 nucleotides read TGTGCCAGCAGCTTAGACCCTCCGGGACCTCTCACCGGGGAGCTGTTTTTT. The V call is TRBV7-9, the J call TRBJ2-2; either TRBD1 or TRBD2 may fit D (5 bases each). The CDR3 spans 17 residues. The germline V gene has CDR1 SEHNR and CDR2 FQNEAQ (reference sequence). The germline V and J ends were trimmed by 1 base and 4 bases, with 16 bases remaining between them.

The rearrangement links TRBV3-1 to TRBJ1-2, with TRBD1 as a possible D gene (5 bases). Germline CDR1 reads LGHDT; CDR2 reads YNNKEL (reference sequence). V was pared by 4 bases and J by 0 bases, with 15 bases between. The CDR3 is 16 residues long. The CDR3 DNA sequence: TGTGCCAGCAGCCCCGGGGGGGGTACAGCTAACTATGGCTACACCTTC. This encodes CASSPGGGTANYGYTF.

This clonotype came up a few times. The chain uses TRBV19 and TRBJ2-7; possibly TRBD2 for D (6 bases). This CDR3 comprises 15 residues. Germline loops: CDR1 LNHDA, CDR2 SQIVND (reference sequence). Deletions cut 3 bases from V and 2 bases from J, with 14 bases between. DNA of the CDR3: TGTGCCAGTAGTATCTTTGTGGGAGGTACCTACGAGCAGTACTTC. Translation: CASSIFVGGTYEQYF.

This clonotype occurred a few times. This sequence may be a read error, since a much larger clone differs from it by one base. The chain combines TRBV6-5 with TRBJ2-2; no firm D call. Trimming left V 2 bases short and J 7 bases short, with 2 bases between. Germline lookup yields CDR1 MNHEY and CDR2 SVGAGI. This CDR3 region has 11 residues. The CDR3 nucleotides read TGTGCCAGCAGTTACCTCGGGGAGCTGTTTTTT. It is translated as CASSYLGELFF.